The rows below give T cell receptor beta chains drawn from one sample of a study of regulatory T cells in long-lasting Graves disease. TCRdb analysed the multiplex PCR reads with MiXCR anew, one entry per CDR3 protein. The sample carries over 350,000 distinct CDR3 sequences, roughly 20% recorded once. The material sequenced was peripheral blood mononuclear cells (PBMCs), taken when the disease was refractory, from a patient treated with antithyroid drugs. The receptors were sampled from a female donor with Graves disease. Both conserved end residues are part of each CDR3. A D gene is named only where the DNA matches it firmly. Clone size is not always given. Where it is, it says once, few, many or a class for expanded clones.

v_gene	j_gene	d_gene	abundance	CDR3aa	CDR3nt
TRBV10-3	TRBJ2-7	-	many	CAISDRGEGLYEQYF	TGTGCCATCAGTGATAGGGGAGAGGGACTCTACGAGCAGTACTTC
TRBV5-1	TRBJ1-4	-	-	CASSPEWNPGRRNEKLFF	TGCGCCAGCAGCCCAGAATGGAACCCGGGACGGAGGAATGAAAAACTGTTTTTT
TRBV20-1	TRBJ1-6	TRBD1	many	CSAAPGQGTQPLHF	TGCAGTGCTGCACCGGGACAGGGGACACAACCCCTCCACTTT
TRBV4-1	TRBJ2-4	TRBD2	-	CASSQDRGLAGMKNIQYF	TGCGCCAGCAGCCAAGATCGAGGACTAGCGGGAATGAAGAACATTCAGTACTTC
TRBV7-6	TRBJ2-5	-	few	CASSMTYQETQCF	TGTGCCAGCAGCATGACGTACCAAGAGACCCAGTGCTTC
TRBV15	TRBJ1-2	-	-	CATSRDQGLNYGCTF	TGTGCCACCAGCAGAGATCAGGGACTCAACTATGGCTGCACCTTC
TRBV6-1	TRBJ1-5	-	-	CASRPDRGNQPQHF	TGTGCCAGCAGACCCGACAGAGGCAATCAGCCCCAGCATTTT
TRBV27	TRBJ2-7	-	-	CASSLIATRAYEQYF	TGTGCCAGCAGTTTGATAGCGACGAGGGCTTACGAGCAGTACTTC
TRBV9	TRBJ2-3	TRBD2	few	CASSVASGREYTQYF	TGTGCCAGCAGCGTAGCTAGCGGGAGGGAGTATACGCAGTATTTT
TRBV2	TRBJ2-5	TRBD1	many	CANSEVGTDQETQYF	TGTGCCAACAGTGAGGTTGGGACAGACCAAGAGACCCAGTACTTC
TRBV19	TRBJ2-7	-	-	CASSVGSSYEQYF	TGTGCCAGTAGTGTCGGGAGTTCCTACGAGCAGTACTTC
TRBV29-1	TRBJ2-3	TRBD1	few	CSVDDRGLVDTQYF	TGCAGCGTTGATGACAGGGGGCTAGTAGATACGCAGTATTTT
TRBV28	TRBJ2-3	-	-	CASSSPRGVLPPAQYF	TGTGCCAGCAGTTCCCCGAGGGGTGTACTTCCCCCCGCGCAGTATTTT
TRBV11-2	TRBJ2-4	TRBD2	many	CASSIIPGLARDIQYF	TGTGCCAGCAGCATCATTCCGGGACTAGCAAGAGACATTCAGTACTTC
TRBV27	TRBJ2-7	TRBD2	-	CASSIRTSGTRYYEQYF	TGTGCCAGCAGTATCCGGACTAGCGGGACCAGATACTACGAGCAGTACTTC
TRBV29-1	TRBJ1-1	-	-	CSDTQGVQTEAFF	TGCAGCGACACACAGGGAGTCCAAACTGAAGCTTTCTTT
TRBV9	TRBJ2-7	TRBD1	few	CASSRRQGELEQYF	TGTGCCAGCAGCCGAAGGCAGGGGGAGTTGGAGCAGTACTTC
TRBV7-2	TRBJ2-7	TRBD1	many	CASSVDRVLDEQYF	TGTGCCAGCAGCGTGGACAGGGTGTTAGACGAGCAGTACTTC
TRBV6-1	TRBJ2-7	-	-	CASRLTETATYEQYF	TGTGCCAGCAGACTGACCGAGACAGCAACCTACGAGCAGTACTTC
TRBV12-3/TRBV12-4	TRBJ2-7	-	many	CASSQGFGYEQYF	TGTGCCAGCAGCCAGGGGTTCGGGTACGAGCAGTACTTC
TRBV6-1	TRBJ1-2	TRBD1	many	CASNEPGTGGIIYGYTF	TGTGCCAGCAACGAACCCGGGACAGGGGGCATCATCTATGGCTACACCTTC
TRBV6-2/TRBV6-3	TRBJ2-2	-	-	CASSDVLPRNTGELFF	TGTGCCAGCAGTGACGTTCTCCCCCGAAACACCGGGGAGCTGTTTTTT
TRBV30	TRBJ2-7	-	-	CAWSVGLRGSHEQYF	TGTGCCTGGAGTGTGGGTCTTCGCGGCTCCCACGAGCAGTACTTC
TRBV19	TRBJ2-2	-	-	CASSMVNTRELFF	TGTGCCAGTAGTATGGTGAACACCAGGGAGCTGTTTTTT
TRBV6-1	TRBJ1-3	-	-	CASSTGTLSSGNTIYF	TGTGCCAGCAGCACAGGGACCCTAAGCTCTGGAAACACCATATATTTT
TRBV28	TRBJ1-1	TRBD1	many	CASSPSGTGVNTEAFF	TGTGCCAGCAGCCCATCCGGGACAGGGGTTAACACTGAAGCTTTCTTT
TRBV7-2	TRBJ2-4	-	many	CASSLELAKNIQYF	TGTGCCAGCAGCTTAGAACTAGCCAAAAACATTCAGTACTTC
TRBV5-1	TRBJ2-2	TRBD1	many	CASSLQGDTGELFF	TGCGCCAGCAGCTTACAGGGGGACACCGGGGAGCTGTTTTTT
TRBV7-2	TRBJ1-1	-	many	CASSLVLGNTEAFF	TGTGCCAGCAGCTTAGTGTTGGGGAACACTGAAGCTTTCTTT
TRBV19	TRBJ2-2	-	-	CASSLGAGAAGELFF	TGTGCCAGTTCGTTGGGGGCGGGAGCGGCCGGGGAGCTGTTTTTT
TRBV5-1	TRBJ2-4	TRBD2	once	CASSLLAGGPAKNIQYF	TGCGCCAGCAGCTTGCTAGCGGGAGGGCCGGCCAAAAACATTCAGTACTTC
TRBV28	TRBJ1-5	-	many	CGHTQAGSNQPQHF	TGTGGCCACACTCAAGCGGGGAGCAATCAGCCCCAGCATTTT
TRBV7-9	TRBJ1-2	-	many	CASSQDRANYGYTF	TGTGCCAGCAGCCAGGACAGAGCTAACTATGGCTACACCTTC
TRBV30	TRBJ1-3	-	-	CASKTSLSGNTIYF	TGTGCCTCGAAGACTTCACTCTCTGGAAACACCATATATTTT
TRBV7-8	TRBJ2-1	-	-	CASSLAKEQFF	TGTGCCAGCAGCCTCGCGAAGGAGCAGTTCTTC
TRBV2	TRBJ1-5	TRBD1	many	CASSRQGEVVQPQHF	TGTGCCAGCAGTCGACAGGGAGAGGTTGTTCAGCCCCAGCATTTT
TRBV5-4	TRBJ2-2	TRBD2	-	CASSFSGRGYTGELFF	TGTGCCAGCAGTTTTAGCGGGAGGGGGTACACCGGGGAGCTGTTTTTT
TRBV30	TRBJ2-2	TRBD1	few	CAWRPLDRDHGELFF	TGTGCCTGGAGACCCCTGGACAGGGATCACGGGGAGCTGTTTTTT
TRBV28	TRBJ2-7	-	few	CASSLWNEQYF	TGTGCCAGCAGCCTTTGGAACGAGCAGTACTTC
TRBV20-1	TRBJ2-1	-	-	CSARFPAGKGGNEQFF	TGCAGTGCTAGATTCCCCGCGGGGAAGGGTGGGAATGAGCAGTTCTTC
TRBV6-1	TRBJ2-2	TRBD1	-	CASSEDLNTGVFFRDTGELFF	TGTGCCAGCAGTGAAGACCTGAATACAGGGGTCTTCTTCCGTGACACCGGGGAGCTGTTTTTT
TRBV24-1	TRBJ2-2	TRBD1	many	CATSDQGAPRTGELFF	TGTGCCACCAGTGATCAGGGGGCCCCGAGAACCGGGGAGCTGTTTTTT
TRBV7-9	TRBJ2-7	-	-	CASSPTSAREQYF	TGTGCCAGCAGCCCGACTTCTGCCAGGGAGCAGTACTTC
TRBV12-3/TRBV12-4	TRBJ2-5	TRBD2	few	CASSLRSAGGGETQYF	TGTGCCAGCAGTTTACGGTCTGCGGGAGGAGGGGAGACCCAGTACTTC
TRBV4-3	TRBJ1-2	-	-	CASSQRSRQGGDYGYTF	TGCGCCAGCAGCCAAAGAAGTCGGCAAGGCGGAGACTATGGCTACACCTTC
TRBV20-1	TRBJ2-1	-	-	CSATLVYEQFF	TGCAGTGCTACCCTAGTCTATGAGCAGTTCTTC
TRBV7-9	TRBJ1-4	-	-	CASSPLGVGEKLFF	TGTGCCAGCAGCCCTCTCGGCGTGGGTGAAAAACTGTTTTTT
TRBV24-1	TRBJ2-3	TRBD1	-	CPTSDLSRDRTDTQYF	TGTCCCACCAGTGATTTAAGCCGGGACAGAACAGATACGCAGTATTTT
TRBV10-2	TRBJ1-2	TRBD1	medium-sized	CASSYVTGTGNYGYTF	TGTGCCAGCAGTTACGTGACAGGGACTGGAAACTATGGCTACACCTTC
TRBV12-3/TRBV12-4	TRBJ1-1	-	many	CASSLVATAEAFF	TGTGCCAGCAGTTTAGTGGCGACCGCTGAAGCTTTCTTT
TRBV3-1	TRBJ2-7	-	-	CASRPFASETYEQYF	TGTGCCAGCCGGCCCTTTGCTAGCGAGACCTACGAGCAGTACTTC